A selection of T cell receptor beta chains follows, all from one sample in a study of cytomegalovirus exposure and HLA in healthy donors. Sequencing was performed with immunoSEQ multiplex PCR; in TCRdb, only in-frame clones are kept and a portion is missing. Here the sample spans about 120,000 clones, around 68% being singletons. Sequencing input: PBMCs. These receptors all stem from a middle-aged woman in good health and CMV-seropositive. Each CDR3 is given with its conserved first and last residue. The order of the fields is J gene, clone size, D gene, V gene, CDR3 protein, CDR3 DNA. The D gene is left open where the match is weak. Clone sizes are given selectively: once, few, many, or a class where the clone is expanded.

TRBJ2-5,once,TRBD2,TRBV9,CASSHEGPTSGRREETQYF,TGTGCCAGCAGCCATGAGGGGCCCACTAGCGGGAGAAGGGAAGAGACCCAGTACTTC
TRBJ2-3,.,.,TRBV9,CASSVGHHNTQYF,TGTGCCAGCAGCGTAGGGCATCATAATACGCAGTATTTT
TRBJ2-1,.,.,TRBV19,CASSIDQYNEQFF,TGTGCCAGTAGTATAGACCAATACAATGAGCAGTTCTTC
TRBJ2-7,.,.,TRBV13,CASSLNRLTYEQYF,TGTGCCAGCAGCTTAAACAGGCTGACCTACGAGCAGTACTTC
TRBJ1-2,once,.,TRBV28,CASSLASANYGYTF,TGTGCCAGCAGTTTGGCCTCAGCTAACTATGGCTACACCTTC
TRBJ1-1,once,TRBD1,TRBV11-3,CASSLVGGQGATEAFF,TGTGCCAGCAGCTTAGTGGGGGGACAGGGAGCCACTGAAGCTTTCTTT
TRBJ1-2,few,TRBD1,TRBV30,CASQLGQNYGYTF,TGTGCCTCCCAACTGGGACAGAACTATGGCTACACCTTC
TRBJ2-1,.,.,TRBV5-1,CASTSGTPEQFF,TGCGCCAGCACATCCGGGACTCCTGAGCAGTTCTTC
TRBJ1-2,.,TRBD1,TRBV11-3,CAIKDRANYGYTF,TGTGCCATCAAGGACAGGGCTAACTATGGCTACACCTTC
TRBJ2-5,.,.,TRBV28,CASSSSGSYQETQYF,TGTGCCAGCAGCTCAAGCGGGTCGTACCAAGAGACCCAGTACTTC
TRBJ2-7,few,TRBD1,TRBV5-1,CASSLAGTAVLF,TGCGCCAGCAGCTTGGCCGGGACAGCAGTCCTTTTC